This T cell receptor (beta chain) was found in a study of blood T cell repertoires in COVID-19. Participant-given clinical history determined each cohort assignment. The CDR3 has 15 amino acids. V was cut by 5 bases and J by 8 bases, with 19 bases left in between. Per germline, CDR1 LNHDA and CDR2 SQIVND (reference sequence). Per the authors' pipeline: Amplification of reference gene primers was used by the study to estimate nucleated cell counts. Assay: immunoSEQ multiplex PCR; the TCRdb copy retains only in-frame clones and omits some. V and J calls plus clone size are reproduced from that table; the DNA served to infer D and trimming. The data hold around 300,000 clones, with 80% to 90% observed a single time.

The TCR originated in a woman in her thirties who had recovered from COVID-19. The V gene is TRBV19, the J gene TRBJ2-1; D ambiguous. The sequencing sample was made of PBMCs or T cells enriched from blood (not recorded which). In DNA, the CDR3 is TGTGCCAGTAGTCCCCTCTCGTCAGTGTTCGATGAGCAGTTCTTC. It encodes CASSPLSSVFDEQFF.